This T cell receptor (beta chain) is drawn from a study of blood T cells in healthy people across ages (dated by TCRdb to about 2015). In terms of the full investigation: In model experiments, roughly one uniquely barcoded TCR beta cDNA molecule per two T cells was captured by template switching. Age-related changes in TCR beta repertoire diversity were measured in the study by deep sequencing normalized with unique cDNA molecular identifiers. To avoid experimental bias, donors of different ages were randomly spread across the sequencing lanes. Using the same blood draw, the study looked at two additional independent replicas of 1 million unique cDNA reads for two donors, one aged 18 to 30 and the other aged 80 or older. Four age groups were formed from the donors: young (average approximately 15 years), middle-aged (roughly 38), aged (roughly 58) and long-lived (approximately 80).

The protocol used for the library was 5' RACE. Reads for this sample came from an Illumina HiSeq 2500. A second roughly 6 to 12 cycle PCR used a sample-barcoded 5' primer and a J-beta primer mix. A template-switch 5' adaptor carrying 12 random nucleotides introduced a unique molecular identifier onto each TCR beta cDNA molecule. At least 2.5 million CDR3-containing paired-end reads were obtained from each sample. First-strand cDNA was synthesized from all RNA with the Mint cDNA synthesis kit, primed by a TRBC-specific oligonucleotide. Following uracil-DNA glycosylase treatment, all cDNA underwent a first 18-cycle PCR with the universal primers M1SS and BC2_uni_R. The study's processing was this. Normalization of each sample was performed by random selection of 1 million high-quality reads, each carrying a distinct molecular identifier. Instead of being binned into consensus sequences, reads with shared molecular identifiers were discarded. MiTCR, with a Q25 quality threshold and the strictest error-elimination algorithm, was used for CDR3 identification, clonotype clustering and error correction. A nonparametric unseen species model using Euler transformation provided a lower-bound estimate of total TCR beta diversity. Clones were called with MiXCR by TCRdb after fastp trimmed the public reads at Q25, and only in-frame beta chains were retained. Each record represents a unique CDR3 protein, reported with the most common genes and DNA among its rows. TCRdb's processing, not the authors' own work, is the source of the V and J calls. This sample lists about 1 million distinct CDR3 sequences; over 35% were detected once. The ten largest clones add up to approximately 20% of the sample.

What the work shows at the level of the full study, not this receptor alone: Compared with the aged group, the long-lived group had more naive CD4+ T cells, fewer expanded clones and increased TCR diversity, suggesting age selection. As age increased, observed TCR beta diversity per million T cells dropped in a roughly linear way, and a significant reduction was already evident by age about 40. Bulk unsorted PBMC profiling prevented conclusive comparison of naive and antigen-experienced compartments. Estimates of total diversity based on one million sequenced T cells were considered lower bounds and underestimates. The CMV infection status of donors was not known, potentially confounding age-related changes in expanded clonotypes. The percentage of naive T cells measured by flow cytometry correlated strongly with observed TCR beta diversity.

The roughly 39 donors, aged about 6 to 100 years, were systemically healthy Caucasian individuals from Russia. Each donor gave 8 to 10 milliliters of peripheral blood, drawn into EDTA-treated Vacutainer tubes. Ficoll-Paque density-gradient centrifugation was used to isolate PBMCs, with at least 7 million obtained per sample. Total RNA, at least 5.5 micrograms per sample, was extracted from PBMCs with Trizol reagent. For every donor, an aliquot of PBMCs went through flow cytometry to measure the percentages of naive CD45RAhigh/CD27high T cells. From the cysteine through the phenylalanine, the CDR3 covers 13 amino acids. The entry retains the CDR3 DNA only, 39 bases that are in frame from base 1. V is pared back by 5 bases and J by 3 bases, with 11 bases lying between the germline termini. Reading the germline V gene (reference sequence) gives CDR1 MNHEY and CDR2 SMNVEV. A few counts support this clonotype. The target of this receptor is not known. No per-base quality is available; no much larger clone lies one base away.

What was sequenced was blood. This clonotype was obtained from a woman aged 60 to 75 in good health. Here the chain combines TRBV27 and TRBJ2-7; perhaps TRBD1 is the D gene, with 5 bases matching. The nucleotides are TGTGCCAGCAGTCCACAGGACAACTACGAGCAGTACTTC. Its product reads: CASSPQDNYEQYF.